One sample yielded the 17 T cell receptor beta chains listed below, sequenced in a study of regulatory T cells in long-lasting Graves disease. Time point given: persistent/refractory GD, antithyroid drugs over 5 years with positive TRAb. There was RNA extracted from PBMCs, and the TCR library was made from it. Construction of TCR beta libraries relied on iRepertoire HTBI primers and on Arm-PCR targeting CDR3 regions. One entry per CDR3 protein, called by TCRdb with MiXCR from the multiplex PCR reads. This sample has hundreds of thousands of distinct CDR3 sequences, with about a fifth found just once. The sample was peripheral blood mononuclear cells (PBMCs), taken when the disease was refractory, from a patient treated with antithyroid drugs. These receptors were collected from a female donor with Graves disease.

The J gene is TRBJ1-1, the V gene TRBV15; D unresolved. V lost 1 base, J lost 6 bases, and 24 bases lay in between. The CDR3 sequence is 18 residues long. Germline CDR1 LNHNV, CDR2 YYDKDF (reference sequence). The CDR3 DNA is TGTGCCACCAGCAGAGGGTATAAGAAGTCGGAGGACGACCCTGAAGCTTTCTTT. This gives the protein CATSRGYKKSEDDPEAFF.

The CDR3 sequence is CASSFPGDGVQPQHF. The CDR3 region has the DNA TGCGCCAGCAGCTTTCCGGGGGACGGAGTCCAGCCCCAGCATTTT. The chain recombines TRBV5-1 with TRBJ1-5; TRBD1 is a possible D gene (5 bases). Germline lookup yields CDR1 SGHRS and CDR2 YFSETQ. This CDR3 has 15 residues. V lost 2 bases to trimming and J lost 7 bases, with 16 bases between them. Based on the CDR3 plus reference TRBV5-1 and TRBJ1-5, the full variable domain is KAGVTQTPRYLIKTRGQQVTLSCSPISGHRSVSWYQQTPGQGLQFLFEYFSETQRNKGNFPGRFSGRQFSNSRSEMNVSTLELGDSALYLCASSFPGDGVQPQHFGDGTRLSIL.

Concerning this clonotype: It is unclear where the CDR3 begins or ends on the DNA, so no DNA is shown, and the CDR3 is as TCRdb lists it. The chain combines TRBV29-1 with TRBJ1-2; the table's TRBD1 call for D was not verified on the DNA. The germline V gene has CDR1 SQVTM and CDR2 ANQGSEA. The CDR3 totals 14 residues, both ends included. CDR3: CSVEEVGRGAPDTF.

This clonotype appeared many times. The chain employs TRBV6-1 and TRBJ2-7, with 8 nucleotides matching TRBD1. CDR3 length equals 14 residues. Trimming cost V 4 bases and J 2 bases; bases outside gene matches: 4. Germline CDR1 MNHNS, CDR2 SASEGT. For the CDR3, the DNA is TGTGCCAGCAGTGGAACAGGGGGGCCCTACGAGCAGTACTTC. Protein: CASSGTGGPYEQYF.

The CDR3 nucleotides are TGTGCCAGCAGCCAAATGGAGGCAGGGGACCAAGAGACCCAGTACTTC. Its translation: CASSQMEAGDQETQYF. This chain joins TRBV14 and TRBJ2-5; TRBD1 might be the D (6 bases). The CDR3 is 16 residues long. Deletions cut 2 bases from V and 0 bases from J, with 13 bases between. The germline CDR1 and CDR2 sequences are SGHDN and FVKESK.

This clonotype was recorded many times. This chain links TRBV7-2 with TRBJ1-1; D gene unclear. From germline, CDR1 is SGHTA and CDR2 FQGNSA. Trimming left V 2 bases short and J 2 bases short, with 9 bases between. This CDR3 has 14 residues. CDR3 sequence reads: CASSLSHSNTEAFF. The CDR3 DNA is TGTGCCAGCAGCTTAAGCCACAGTAACACTGAAGCTTTCTTT.

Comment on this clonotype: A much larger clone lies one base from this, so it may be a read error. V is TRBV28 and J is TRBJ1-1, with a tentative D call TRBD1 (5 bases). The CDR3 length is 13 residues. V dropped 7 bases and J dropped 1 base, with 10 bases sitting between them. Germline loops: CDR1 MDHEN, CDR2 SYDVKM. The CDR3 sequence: CASIVGQNTEAFF. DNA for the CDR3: TGTGCCAGCATCGTCGGACAGAACACTGAAGCTTTCTTT.

The CDR3 region is CASSSGTTNTQYF. The CDR3, as DNA: TGTGCCAGCAGCTCCGGGACTACTAATACGCAGTATTTT. This sequence joins TRBV7-6 and TRBJ2-3; the match to TRBD2 covers 7 bases. Germline loops: CDR1 SGHVS, CDR2 FNYEAQ. Losses at the gene ends were 4 bases for V and 7 bases for J; bases not matched to a gene: 5. The CDR3 has 13 amino acids.

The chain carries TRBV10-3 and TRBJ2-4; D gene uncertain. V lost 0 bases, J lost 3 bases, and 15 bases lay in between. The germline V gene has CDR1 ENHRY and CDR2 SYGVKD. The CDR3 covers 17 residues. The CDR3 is CAISESIMGVGKNIQYF. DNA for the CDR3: TGTGCCATCAGTGAGTCGATTATGGGTGTGGGCAAAAACATTCAGTACTTC.

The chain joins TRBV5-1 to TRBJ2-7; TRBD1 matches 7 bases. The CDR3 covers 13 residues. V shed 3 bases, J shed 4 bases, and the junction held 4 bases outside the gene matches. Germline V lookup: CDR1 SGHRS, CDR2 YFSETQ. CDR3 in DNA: TGCGCCAGCAGCTACGACAGGGAGTACGAGCAGTACTTC. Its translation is CASSYDREYEQYF.

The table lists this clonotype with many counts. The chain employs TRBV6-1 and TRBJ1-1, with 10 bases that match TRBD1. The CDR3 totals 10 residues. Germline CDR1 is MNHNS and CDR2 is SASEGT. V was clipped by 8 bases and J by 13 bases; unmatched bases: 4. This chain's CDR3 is CASPDRGDFF. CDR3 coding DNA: TGTGCCAGCCCGGACAGGGGGGATTTCTTT.

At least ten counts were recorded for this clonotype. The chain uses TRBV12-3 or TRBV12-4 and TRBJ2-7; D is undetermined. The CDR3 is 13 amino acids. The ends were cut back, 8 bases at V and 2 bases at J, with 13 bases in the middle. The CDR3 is CASARLMTYEQYF. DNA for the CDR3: TGTGCCAGCGCCCGGCTCATGACCTACGAGCAGTACTTC.

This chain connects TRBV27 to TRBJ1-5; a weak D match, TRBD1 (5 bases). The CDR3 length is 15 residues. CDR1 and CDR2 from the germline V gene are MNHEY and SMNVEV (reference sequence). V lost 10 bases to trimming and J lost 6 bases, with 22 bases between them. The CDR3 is CATRAGWQEGQPQHF. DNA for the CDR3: TGTGCCACCCGGGCAGGGTGGCAAGAGGGTCAGCCCCAGCATTTT.

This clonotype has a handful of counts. The CDR3 loop reads CASSFEGGGNYGYTF. The CDR3 DNA follows: TGTGCCAGCAGTTTTGAGGGAGGTGGTAACTATGGCTACACCTTC. V and J are TRBV12-3 or TRBV12-4 and TRBJ1-2; D remains ambiguous. The CDR3 contains 15 residues. Trimming stripped 3 bases from V and 1 base from J, with 12 bases between.

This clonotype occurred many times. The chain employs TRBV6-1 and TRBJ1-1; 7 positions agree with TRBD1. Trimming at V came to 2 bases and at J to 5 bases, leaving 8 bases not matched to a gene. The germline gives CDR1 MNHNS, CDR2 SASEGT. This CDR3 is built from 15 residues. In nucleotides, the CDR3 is TGTGCCAGCAGTGAAACTACAGGGGCAGGTACTGAAGCTTTCTTT. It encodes CASSETTGAGTEAFF.

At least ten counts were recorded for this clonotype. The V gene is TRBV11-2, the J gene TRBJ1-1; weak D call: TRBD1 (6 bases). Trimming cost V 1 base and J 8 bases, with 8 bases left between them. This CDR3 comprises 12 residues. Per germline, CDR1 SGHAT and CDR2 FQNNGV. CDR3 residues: CASSLGTEEAFF. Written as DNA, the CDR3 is TGTGCCAGCAGCTTAGGGACAGAAGAAGCTTTCTTT.

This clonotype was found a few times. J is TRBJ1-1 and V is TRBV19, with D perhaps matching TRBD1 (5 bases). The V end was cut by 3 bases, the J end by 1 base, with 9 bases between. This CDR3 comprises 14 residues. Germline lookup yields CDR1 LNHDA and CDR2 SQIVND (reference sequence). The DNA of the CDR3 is TGTGCCAGTAGTATGGGGCCAGCGAACACTGAAGCTTTCTTT. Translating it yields CASSMGPANTEAFF.